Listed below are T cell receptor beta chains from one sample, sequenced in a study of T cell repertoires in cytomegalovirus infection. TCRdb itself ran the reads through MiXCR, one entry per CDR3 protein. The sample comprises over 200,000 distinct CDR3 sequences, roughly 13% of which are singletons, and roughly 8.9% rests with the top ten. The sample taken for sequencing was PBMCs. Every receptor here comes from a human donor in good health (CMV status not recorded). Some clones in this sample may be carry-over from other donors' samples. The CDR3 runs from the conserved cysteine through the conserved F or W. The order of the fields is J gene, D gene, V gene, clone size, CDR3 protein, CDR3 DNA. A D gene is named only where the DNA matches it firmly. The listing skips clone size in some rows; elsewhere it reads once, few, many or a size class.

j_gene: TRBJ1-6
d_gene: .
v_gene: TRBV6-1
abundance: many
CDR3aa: CASSRPPLHF
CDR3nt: TGTGCCAGCAGCCGACCACCCCTCCACTTT

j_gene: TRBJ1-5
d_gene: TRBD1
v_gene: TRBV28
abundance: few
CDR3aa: CASSLGLGQISNQPQHF
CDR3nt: TGTGCCAGCAGCCTAGGCCTGGGACAGATTAGCAATCAGCCCCAGCATTTT

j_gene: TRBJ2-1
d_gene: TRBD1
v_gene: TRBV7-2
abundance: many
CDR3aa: CASSLEGQVSRGPYNEQFF
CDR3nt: TGTGCCAGCAGCCTCGAGGGACAGGTTTCGAGGGGGCCCTACAATGAGCAGTTCTTC

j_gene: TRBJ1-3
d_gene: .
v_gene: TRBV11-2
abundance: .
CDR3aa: CASSQEPGSGNTIYF
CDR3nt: TGTGCCAGCAGCCAAGAACCCGGCTCTGGAAACACCATATATTTT

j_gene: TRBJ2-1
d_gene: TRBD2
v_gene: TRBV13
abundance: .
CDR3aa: CASSLEWLAGSPNEQFF
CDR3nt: TGTGCCAGCAGCTTAGAATGGTTAGCGGGTTCTCCCAATGAGCAGTTCTTC

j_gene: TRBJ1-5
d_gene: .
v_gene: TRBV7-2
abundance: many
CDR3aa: CASSRNRDSNQPQHF
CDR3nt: TGTGCCAGCAGCCGGAACAGGGATAGCAATCAGCCCCAGCATTTT

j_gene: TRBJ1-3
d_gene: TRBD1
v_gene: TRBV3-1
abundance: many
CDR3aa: CASSQDGGGQGVFPGNTIYF
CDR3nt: TGTGCCAGCAGCCAAGATGGCGGAGGACAGGGGGTTTTTCCTGGAAACACCATATATTTT

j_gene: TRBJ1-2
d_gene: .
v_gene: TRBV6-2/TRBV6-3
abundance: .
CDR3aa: CASSGPQANYGYTF
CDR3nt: TGTGCCAGCAGCGGACCGCAAGCTAACTATGGCTACACCTTC

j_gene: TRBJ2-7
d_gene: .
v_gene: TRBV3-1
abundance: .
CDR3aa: CASSPTRGEYEQYF
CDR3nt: TGTGCCAGCTCCCCGACTAGGGGCGAATACGAGCAGTACTTC

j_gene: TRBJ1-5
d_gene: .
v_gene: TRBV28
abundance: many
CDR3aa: CASSLQGRNQPQHF
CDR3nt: TGTGCCAGCAGTTTACAGGGTAGAAATCAGCCCCAGCATTTT

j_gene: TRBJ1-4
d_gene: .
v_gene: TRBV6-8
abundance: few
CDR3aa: CASSYSTVTLEKLFF
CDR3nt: TGTGCCAGCAGTTACTCCACGGTTACACTGGAAAAACTGTTTTTT

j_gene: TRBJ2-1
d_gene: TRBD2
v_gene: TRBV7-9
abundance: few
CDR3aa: CASSLALGLAGGYNEQFF
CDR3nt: TGTGCCAGCAGCTTAGCGCTGGGACTAGCGGGAGGGTACAATGAGCAGTTCTTC

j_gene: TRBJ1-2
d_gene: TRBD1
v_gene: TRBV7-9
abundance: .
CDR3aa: CASSQGQAWGYTF
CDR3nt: TGTGCCAGCAGCCAAGGACAGGCGTGGGGCTACACCTTC

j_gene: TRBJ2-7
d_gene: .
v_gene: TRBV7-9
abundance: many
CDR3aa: CASSLRQTYEQYF
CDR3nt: TGTGCCAGCAGCTTACGACAGACCTACGAGCAGTACTTC

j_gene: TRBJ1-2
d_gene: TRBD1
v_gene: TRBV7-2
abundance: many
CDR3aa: CASSLNREGQGRNYGYTF
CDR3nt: TGTGCCAGCAGCTTAAATAGGGAAGGACAGGGGCGCAACTATGGCTACACCTTC

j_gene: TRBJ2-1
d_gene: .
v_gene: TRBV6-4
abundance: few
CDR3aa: CASSNGDGNEQFF
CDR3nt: TGTGCCAGCAGTAACGGAGATGGGAATGAGCAGTTCTTC

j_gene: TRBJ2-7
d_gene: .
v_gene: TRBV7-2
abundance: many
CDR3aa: CATNVNRGHEQYF
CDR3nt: TGTGCCACCAACGTTAACCGTGGCCACGAGCAGTACTTC

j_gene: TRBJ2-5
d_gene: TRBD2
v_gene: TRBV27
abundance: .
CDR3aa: CASSPSEGTSGSETQYF
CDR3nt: TGTGCCAGCAGTCCCTCGGAGGGGACTAGCGGGAGCGAGACCCAGTACTTC

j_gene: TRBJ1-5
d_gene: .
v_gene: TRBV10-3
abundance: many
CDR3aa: CAIRENNQPQHF
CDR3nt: TGTGCCATCAGGGAAAACAATCAGCCCCAGCATTTT

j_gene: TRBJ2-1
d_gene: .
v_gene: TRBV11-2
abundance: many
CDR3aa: CASSFDGSSYNEQFF
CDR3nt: TGTGCCAGCAGCTTTGACGGTAGCTCCTACAATGAGCAGTTCTTC

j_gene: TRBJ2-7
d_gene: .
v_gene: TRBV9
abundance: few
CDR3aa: CASSPEARDEQYF
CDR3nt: TGTGCCAGCAGCCCAGAGGCCAGGGACGAGCAGTACTTC

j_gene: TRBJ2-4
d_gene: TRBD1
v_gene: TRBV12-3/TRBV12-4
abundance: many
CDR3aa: CASSPVRQGGNIQYF
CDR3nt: TGTGCCAGCAGTCCCGTACGACAGGGCGGGAACATTCAGTACTTC

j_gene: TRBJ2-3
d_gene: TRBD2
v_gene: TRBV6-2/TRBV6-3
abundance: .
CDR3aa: CASSYSLAGGTDTQYF
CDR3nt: TGTGCCAGCAGTTACTCGCTGGCGGGAGGTACAGATACGCAGTATTTT

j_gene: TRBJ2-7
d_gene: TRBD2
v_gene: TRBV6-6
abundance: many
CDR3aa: CASSYSPASGASYEQYF
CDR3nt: TGTGCCAGCAGTTACTCCCCCGCTAGCGGAGCTTCCTACGAGCAGTACTTC

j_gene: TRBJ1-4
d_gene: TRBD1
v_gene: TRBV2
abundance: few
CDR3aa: CASRTGGRPNEKLFF
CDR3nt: TGTGCCAGCAGAACAGGGGGCAGACCCAATGAAAAACTGTTTTTT

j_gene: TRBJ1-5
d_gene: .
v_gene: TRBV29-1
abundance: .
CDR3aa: CSVQENSNQPQHF
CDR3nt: TGCAGCGTTCAGGAGAATAGCAATCAGCCCCAGCATTTT

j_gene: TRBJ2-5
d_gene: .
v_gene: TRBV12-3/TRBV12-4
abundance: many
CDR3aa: CASSSGRGPETQYF
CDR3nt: TGTGCCAGCAGTTCGGGGCGGGGGCCTGAGACCCAGTACTTC

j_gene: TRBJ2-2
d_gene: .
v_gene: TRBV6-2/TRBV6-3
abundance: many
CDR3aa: CASRSPGEAGELFF
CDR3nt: TGTGCCAGCAGAAGTCCAGGCGAAGCCGGGGAGCTGTTTTTT

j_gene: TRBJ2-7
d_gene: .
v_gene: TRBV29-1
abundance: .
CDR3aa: CSVDVGYEQYF
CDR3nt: TGCAGCGTTGATGTCGGGTACGAGCAGTACTTC

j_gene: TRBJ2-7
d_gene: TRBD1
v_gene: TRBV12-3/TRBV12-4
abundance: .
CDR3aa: CASSYLPGGAWAQYF
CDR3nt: TGTGCCAGCAGTTATCTTCCAGGGGGCGCTTGGGCGCAGTACTTC

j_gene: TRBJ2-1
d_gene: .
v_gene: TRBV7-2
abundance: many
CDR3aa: CASSVSSVVSYNEQFF
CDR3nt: TGTGCCAGCAGCGTGTCTAGCGTTGTCTCCTACAATGAGCAGTTCTTC

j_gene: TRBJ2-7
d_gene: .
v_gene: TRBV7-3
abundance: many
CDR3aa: CASSLGLAAASEQYF
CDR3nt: TGTGCCAGCAGCTTAGGGCTGGCGGCGGCGTCGGAGCAGTACTTC

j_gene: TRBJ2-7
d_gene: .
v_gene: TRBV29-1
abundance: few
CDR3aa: CSVLDGPYEQYF
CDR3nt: TGCAGCGTTTTGGACGGTCCCTACGAGCAGTACTTC

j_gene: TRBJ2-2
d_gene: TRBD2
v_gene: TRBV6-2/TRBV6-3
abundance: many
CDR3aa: CASNRLAERTGELFF
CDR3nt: TGTGCCAGCAATAGACTAGCGGAAAGAACCGGGGAGCTGTTTTTT

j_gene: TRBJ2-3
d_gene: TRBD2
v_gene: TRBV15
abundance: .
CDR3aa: CATSNPPLADTQYF
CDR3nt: TGTGCCACCAGCAACCCCCCACTAGCGGATACGCAGTATTTT

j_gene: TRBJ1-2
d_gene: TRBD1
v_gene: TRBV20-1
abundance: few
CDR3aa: CSAIGQGKGGYTF
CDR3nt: TGCAGTGCGATCGGACAGGGGAAGGGTGGCTACACCTTC

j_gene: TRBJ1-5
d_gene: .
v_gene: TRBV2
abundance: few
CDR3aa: CASSEQGLPQHF
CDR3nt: TGTGCCAGCAGTGAACAGGGTCTGCCCCAGCATTTT

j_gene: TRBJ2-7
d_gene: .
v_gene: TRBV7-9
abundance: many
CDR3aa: CASGGDFYEQYF
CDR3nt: TGTGCCAGCGGCGGGGACTTTTACGAGCAGTACTTC

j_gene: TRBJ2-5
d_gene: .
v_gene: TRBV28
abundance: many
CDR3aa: CASSPDWTKGAGETQYF
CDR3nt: TGTGCCAGCAGTCCCGACTGGACAAAGGGGGCGGGGGAGACCCAGTACTTC

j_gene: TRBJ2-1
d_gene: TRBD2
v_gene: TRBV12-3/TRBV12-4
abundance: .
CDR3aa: CASGTSGGALEQFF
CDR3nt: TGTGCCAGCGGAACTAGCGGGGGGGCGCTTGAGCAGTTCTTC

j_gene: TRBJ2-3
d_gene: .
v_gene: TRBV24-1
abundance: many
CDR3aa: CATSANRDTDTQYF
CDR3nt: TGTGCCACCAGTGCGAACAGAGACACAGATACGCAGTATTTT

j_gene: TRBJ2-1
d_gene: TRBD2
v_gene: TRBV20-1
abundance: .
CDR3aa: CSAREAGWYNEQFF
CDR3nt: TGCAGTGCTAGAGAAGCGGGATGGTACAATGAGCAGTTCTTC

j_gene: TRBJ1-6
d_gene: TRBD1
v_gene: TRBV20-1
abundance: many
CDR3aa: CSARDQRTGNNSPLHF
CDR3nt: TGCAGTGCTAGAGATCAGCGGACAGGGAATAATTCACCCCTCCACTTT

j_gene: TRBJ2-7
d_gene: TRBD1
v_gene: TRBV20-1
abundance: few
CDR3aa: CSAPRDRGPEQYF
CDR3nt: TGCAGTGCCCCCCGAGACAGGGGGCCCGAGCAGTACTTC

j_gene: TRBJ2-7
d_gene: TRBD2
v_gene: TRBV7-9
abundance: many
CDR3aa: CASSPWGGSGDYEQYF
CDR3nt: TGTGCCAGCAGCCCTTGGGGTGGTAGCGGGGACTACGAGCAGTACTTC

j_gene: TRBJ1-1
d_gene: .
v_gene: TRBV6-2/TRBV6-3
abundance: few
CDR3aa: CASSYSAPGTEAFF
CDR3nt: TGTGCCAGCAGTTACTCGGCTCCGGGGACTGAAGCTTTCTTT

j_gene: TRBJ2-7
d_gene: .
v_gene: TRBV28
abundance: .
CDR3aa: CASSSLPEGGYEQYF
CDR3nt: TGTGCCAGCAGTTCCTTACCCGAGGGGGGCTACGAGCAGTACTTC

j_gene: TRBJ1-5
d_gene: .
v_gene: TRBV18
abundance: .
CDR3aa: CASSPEGNQPQHF
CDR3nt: TGTGCCAGCTCACCGGAAGGGAATCAGCCCCAGCATTTT

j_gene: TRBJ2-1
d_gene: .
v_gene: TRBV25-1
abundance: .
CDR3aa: CASAGPGLRGVGQFF
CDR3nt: TGTGCCAGCGCGGGCCCGGGACTGCGCGGGGTAGGGCAGTTCTTC

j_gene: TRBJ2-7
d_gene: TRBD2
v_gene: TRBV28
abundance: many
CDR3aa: CASRRHGLAGSVDEQYF
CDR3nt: TGTGCCAGCAGACGGCATGGCCTAGCGGGATCAGTCGACGAGCAGTACTTC

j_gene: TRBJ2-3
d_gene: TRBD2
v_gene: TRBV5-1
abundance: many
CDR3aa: CASSAASGSSVDTQYF
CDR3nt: TGCGCCAGCAGCGCTGCGAGCGGGAGTTCAGTAGATACGCAGTATTTT

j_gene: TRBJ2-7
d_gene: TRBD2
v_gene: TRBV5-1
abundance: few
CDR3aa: CASSLGLAGFYEQYF
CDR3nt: TGCGCCAGCAGCTTAGGACTAGCGGGTTTCTACGAGCAGTACTTC

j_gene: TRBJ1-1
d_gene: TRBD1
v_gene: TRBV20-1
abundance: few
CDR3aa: CSARAPDRGGTEAFF
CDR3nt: TGCAGTGCTAGAGCCCCCGACAGGGGAGGCACTGAAGCTTTCTTT

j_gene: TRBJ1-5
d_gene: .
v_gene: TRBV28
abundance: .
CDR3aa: CASSLPGPAGSQPQHF
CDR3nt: TGTGCCAGCAGTTTACCGGGACCAGCGGGGTCACAGCCCCAGCATTTT

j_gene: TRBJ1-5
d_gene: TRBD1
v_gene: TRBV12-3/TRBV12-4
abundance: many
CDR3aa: CASSTRQGQYNQPQHF
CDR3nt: TGTGCCAGCAGTACCCGACAGGGTCAATACAATCAGCCCCAGCATTTT

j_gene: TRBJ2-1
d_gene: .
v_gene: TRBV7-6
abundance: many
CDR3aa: CASSLQGVGNEQFF
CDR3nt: TGTGCCAGCAGCTTACAGGGAGTCGGCAATGAGCAGTTCTTC

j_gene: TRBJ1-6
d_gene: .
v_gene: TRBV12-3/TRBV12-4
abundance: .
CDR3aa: CASSLAGGSPLHF
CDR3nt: TGTGCCAGCAGTTTAGCGGGGGGCTCACCCCTCCACTTT

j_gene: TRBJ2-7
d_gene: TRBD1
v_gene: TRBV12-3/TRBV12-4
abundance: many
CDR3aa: CASSWTGDSYEQYF
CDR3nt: TGTGCCAGCAGCTGGACAGGGGATTCCTACGAGCAGTACTTC

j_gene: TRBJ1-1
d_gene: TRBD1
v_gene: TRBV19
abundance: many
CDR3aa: CASSFRTGLTEAFF
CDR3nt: TGTGCCAGTAGTTTTCGGACAGGGTTGACTGAAGCTTTCTTT